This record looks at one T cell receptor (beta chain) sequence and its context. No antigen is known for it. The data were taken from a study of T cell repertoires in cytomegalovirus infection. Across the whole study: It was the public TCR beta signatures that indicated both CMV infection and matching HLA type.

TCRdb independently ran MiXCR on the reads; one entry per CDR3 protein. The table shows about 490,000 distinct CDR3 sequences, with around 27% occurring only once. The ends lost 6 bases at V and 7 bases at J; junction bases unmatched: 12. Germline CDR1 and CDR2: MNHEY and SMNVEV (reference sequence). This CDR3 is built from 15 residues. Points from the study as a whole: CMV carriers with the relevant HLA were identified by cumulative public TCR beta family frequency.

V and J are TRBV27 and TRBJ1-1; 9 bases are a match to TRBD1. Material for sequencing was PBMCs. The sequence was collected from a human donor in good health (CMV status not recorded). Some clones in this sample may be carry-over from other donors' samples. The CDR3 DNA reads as TGTGCCAGCAGAGCCTTACAGGGGGCTGAAGGTGAAGCTTTCTTT. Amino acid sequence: CASRALQGAEGEAFF.